Below, 23 T cell receptor beta chains from the same sample are listed, as sequenced in a study of cytomegalovirus exposure and HLA in healthy donors. The PCR was carried out with 60 Vbeta primers and 13 Jbeta primers. Sequencing was performed with immunoSEQ multiplex PCR; in TCRdb, only in-frame clones are kept and a portion is missing. Among about 190,000 clones listed, roughly 87% were seen once. Sequencing was performed on PBMCs. Receptors originate from a boy younger than 10 in good health and CMV-seronegative.

V usage is TRBV7-6 and J usage is TRBJ2-2; 9 bases line up with TRBD1. The CDR3 has 16 residues. Germline lookup yields CDR1 SGHVS and CDR2 FNYEAQ. J was trimmed by 5 bases and V by 5 bases; bases with no gene match: 9. The CDR3 loop reads CASSQGTGWGTGELFF. The DNA of the CDR3 is TGTGCCAGCAGCCAAGGGACAGGGTGGGGAACCGGGGAGCTGTTTTTT.

The genes are TRBV4-2 and TRBJ1-5, with D perhaps TRBD1 (5 bases). V lost 1 base, J lost 5 bases, and 9 bases lay in between. The germline CDR1 and CDR2 sequences are LGHNA and YNFKEQ. The length of the CDR3 is 14 residues. The CDR3 region has the DNA TGTGCCAGCAGCCAAGCTCCGGGGGATCAGCCCCAGCATTTT. This sequence encodes CASSQAPGDQPQHF.

The chain has TRBV2 and TRBJ1-2; 8 bases are a match to TRBD1. The trim removed 3 bases at V and 2 bases at J, leaving 8 bases unmatched. There are 16 residues in the CDR3. Germline CDR1 is SNHLY and CDR2 is FYNNEI. The CDR3 loop reads CASSEPRTGKNYGYTF. CDR3 sequence (DNA): TGTGCCAGCAGTGAGCCTAGGACAGGGAAAAACTATGGCTACACCTTC. The full variable domain, completed using reference TRBV2 and TRBJ1-2, is EPEVTQTPSHQVTQMGQEVILRCVPISNHLYFYWYRQILGQKVEFLVSFYNNEISEKSEIFDDQFSVERPDGSNFTLKIRSTKLEDSAMYFCASSEPRTGKNYGYTFGSGTRLTVV.

Only a few counts were recorded for this clone. J is TRBJ1-1 and V is TRBV6-1; D call uncertain. The CDR3 totals 16 residues. V was pared by 1 base and J by 5 bases, with 17 bases between. Germline V CDR1 and CDR2: MNHNS, SASEGT. The CDR3 nucleotides read TGTGCCAGCAGTGAAGTTCCGACCGGGAGGTGGACTGAAGCTTTCTTT. It codes for CASSEVPTGRWTEAFF.

This clone came up once. V usage is TRBV9 and J usage is TRBJ2-3; TRBD1 aligns across 12 bases. V trimming: 4 bases; J trimming: 0 bases; junction bases outside the gene matches: 9. This CDR3 is built from 18 residues. Germline loops: CDR1 SGDLS, CDR2 YYNGEE. The DNA for the CDR3 is TGTGCCAGCAGCCTGGGACAGGGGGCACGGTTGAGCACAGATACGCAGTATTTT. This encodes CASSLGQGARLSTDTQYF.

This clone occurred a few times. This chain links TRBV4-2 with TRBJ1-3, with 9 bases matching TRBD1. Per the germline V gene, CDR1 is LGHNA and CDR2 is YNFKEQ. The V segment lost 1 base and the J segment 9 bases; nucleotides outside the gene matches: 4. This CDR3 region has 14 residues. CDR3 in amino acids: CASSQAEDRGTIYF. The CDR3 region has the DNA TGTGCCAGCAGCCAAGCTGAGGACAGGGGCACCATATATTTT.

This chain links TRBV19 with TRBJ1-5; the D is unclear. The germline CDR1 and CDR2 sequences are LNHDA and SQIVND (reference sequence). The CDR3 is made up of 15 amino acids. The ends were cut back, 4 bases at V and 2 bases at J, with 12 bases in the middle. The CDR3 bases are TGTGCCAGTAGTACCTCCAGGATTGGCAATCAGCCCCAGCATTTT. Encoded protein: CASSTSRIGNQPQHF.

The chain couples TRBV18 to TRBJ1-1; TRBD1 aligns across 7 bases. CDR3 size: 13 residues. The V gene's germline CDR1 is KGHSH and CDR2 LQKENI. V lost 3 bases and J lost 4; bases outside the gene matches: 2. CDR3 coding DNA: TGTGCCAGCTCACCGTCAGGGGGCACTGAAGCTTTCTTT. This codes for CASSPSGGTEAFF. The full variable domain, its missing parts supplied by reference TRBV18 and TRBJ1-1, is NAGVMQNPRHLVRRRGQEARLRCSPMKGHSHVYWYRQLPEEGLKFMVYLQKENIIDESGMPKERFSAEFPKEGPSILRIQQVVRGDSAAYFCASSPSGGTEAFFGQGTRLTVV.

The CDR3 nucleotides read TGTGCCAGCAGCGTAGGGGTCGGGGGAGCGGGAAGTAGGAATGAGCAGTTCTTC. Amino acid sequence: CASSVGVGGAGSRNEQFF. This sequence joins TRBV9 and TRBJ2-1, with 7 bases matching TRBD2. Losses at the gene ends were 0 bases for V and 7 bases for J; bases not matched to a gene: 16. Germline V gene sequence: CDR1 SGDLS, CDR2 YYNGEE. The CDR3 contains 18 residues.

This clone occurred once. V is TRBV11-3 and J is TRBJ2-5, with 7 bases lining up with TRBD2. The CDR3 totals 13 residues. V dropped 1 base and J dropped 6; count of bases not matched to a gene: 2. CDR1 and CDR2 (germline): SGHNT, YENEEA. The CDR3 loop reads CASSLGGGKTQYF. In nucleotides, the CDR3 is TGTGCCAGCAGCTTAGGCGGGGGTAAGACCCAGTACTTC. Looking up the rest from reference TRBV11-3 and TRBJ2-5 gives the full variable domain: EAGVVQSPRYKIIEKKQPVAFWCNPISGHNTLYWYLQNLGQGPELLIRYENEEAVDDSQLPKDRFSAERLKGVDSTLKIQPAELGDSAVYLCASSLGGGKTQYFGPGTRLLVL.

The chain joins TRBV18 to TRBJ1-1; 9 bases are shared with TRBD1. Unmatched junction bases numbered 10, after V lost 3 bases and J lost 2 bases. Germline CDR1 and CDR2: KGHSH and LQKENI. This CDR3 has 17 residues. The CDR3 sequence: CASSPRDRDPSNTEAFF. CDR3 sequence (DNA): TGTGCCAGCTCACCGCGGGACAGGGACCCTAGCAACACTGAAGCTTTCTTT. Full variable domain (outside the CDR3, taken from reference TRBV18 and TRBJ1-1): NAGVMQNPRHLVRRRGQEARLRCSPMKGHSHVYWYRQLPEEGLKFMVYLQKENIIDESGMPKERFSAEFPKEGPSILRIQQVVRGDSAAYFCASSPRDRDPSNTEAFFGQGTRLTVV.

The chain uses TRBV27 and TRBJ2-3; TRBD1 aligns across 7 bases. V lost 6 bases, J lost 6 bases, and 3 bases stayed unmatched. Per germline, CDR1 MNHEY and CDR2 SMNVEV (reference sequence). The CDR3 is made up of 12 amino acids. The CDR3 DNA sequence: TGTGCCAGCAGGGACAGGCTTGATACGCAGTATTTT. Protein: CASRDRLDTQYF.

The chain combines TRBV7-2 with TRBJ2-5; 11 bases fit TRBD2. This CDR3 comprises 17 residues. The junction had 12 bases not matched to a gene; V was cut back by 5 bases and J by 4 bases. Germline CDR1 SGHTA, CDR2 FQGNSA. CDR3 DNA sequence: TGTGCCAGCAGCCGTAGCGGGGGGGCCGGGGTGGCAGAGACCCAGTACTTC. Encoded protein: CASSRSGGAGVAETQYF.

V usage is TRBV2 and J usage is TRBJ2-7, with 7 positions matching TRBD2. There are 15 residues in the CDR3. V gave up 7 bases and J gave up 2 bases; unmatched junction bases: 11. The V gene's germline CDR1 is SNHLY and CDR2 FYNNEI. This CDR3 reads CASIFTLAETYEQYF. In DNA form, the CDR3 reads TGTGCCAGCATCTTTACCCTAGCGGAGACCTACGAGCAGTACTTC.

This chain connects TRBV27 to TRBJ2-3; D might be TRBD2 (7 bases). There are 18 residues in the CDR3. Trimming left V 0 bases short and J 0 bases short, with 16 bases between. Per germline, CDR1 MNHEY and CDR2 SMNVEV (reference sequence). In DNA form, the CDR3 reads TGTGCCAGCAGTTTATCGAACGGGGGGCCCCTGAGCACAGATACGCAGTATTTT. Translated: CASSLSNGGPLSTDTQYF.

The chain combines TRBV5-1 with TRBJ2-2; D is uncertain. The CDR3 has 16 amino acids. The V and J ends lost 3 bases and 0 bases respectively, with 12 bases between them. From germline, CDR1 is SGHRS and CDR2 YFSETQ. As DNA, the CDR3 is TGCGCCAGCAGCTCAGACCCGGGTTCGAACACCGGGGAGCTGTTTTTT. This codes for CASSSDPGSNTGELFF.

The sample holds a few counts of this clone. This chain uses TRBV7-9 with TRBJ1-2, with 9 positions matching TRBD1. The germline V gene encodes CDR1 SEHNR and CDR2 FQNEAQ (reference sequence). The CDR3 consists of 14 residues. V lost 5 bases and J lost 8; bases outside the gene matches: 9. CDR3 bases: TGTGCCAGCAGCGCAGGGGACAGGGCTGGCGGCTACACCTTC. Its protein product is CASSAGDRAGGYTF.

This sequence joins TRBV30 and TRBJ1-1; D might be TRBD1 (5 bases). The germline V gene encodes CDR1 GTSNPN and CDR2 SVGIG (reference sequence). The CDR3 length is 12 residues. Deletions cut 5 bases from V and 4 bases from J, with 11 bases between. The CDR3 sequence is CAWDRGGTEAFF. As DNA, the CDR3 is TGTGCCTGGGACCGGGGGGGCACTGAAGCTTTCTTT.

This chain joins TRBV29-1 and TRBJ2-6; a possible D gene is TRBD2 (5 bases). The V end was cut by 5 bases, the J end by 9 bases, with 8 bases between. This CDR3 has 11 amino acids. CDR1 SQVTM and CDR2 ANQGSEA come from the germline V gene. The CDR3 DNA reads as TGCAGCGTTTTCCGGGGCAACGTCCTGACTTTC. This translates into CSVFRGNVLTF.

As for this clone: The junction differs from germline at one of its ends, possibly a read error. The chain recombines TRBV28 with TRBJ1-1; D may be TRBD1 (5 bases). Germline V gives CDR1 MDHEN, CDR2 SYDVKM. The length of the CDR3 is 15 residues. CDR3 DNA: TGTGCCAGCAAGGAAGGAGGGGTTTCGAACTCTGAAGCTTTCTTT. It encodes CASKEGGVSNSEAFF.

The genes are TRBV7-2 and TRBJ2-1; D is undetermined. The CDR3 extends over 12 amino acids. Looked up from germline, CDR1 is SGHTA and CDR2 is FQGNSA. Trimming took 5 bases from V and 7 from J, leaving 9 bases between them. The CDR3 is CASSPSRNEQFF. The DNA of the CDR3 is TGTGCCAGCAGCCCGAGCCGTAATGAGCAGTTCTTC.

The rearrangement joins TRBV11-3 to TRBJ2-1; D unresolved. The length of the CDR3 is 12 residues. CDR1 and CDR2 (germline): SGHNT, YENEEA. The V end was cut by 5 bases, the J end by 4 bases, with 6 bases between. CDR3 sequence reads: CASSITYNEQFF. The CDR3 bases are TGTGCCAGCAGCATAACATACAATGAGCAGTTCTTC.

J is TRBJ1-4 and V is TRBV9; tentatively, D is TRBD1 (5 bases). Trimming stripped 0 bases from V and 8 bases from J, with 14 bases between. Germline loops: CDR1 SGDLS, CDR2 YYNGEE. CDR3 length: 15 residues. CDR3 residues: CASSVGTAGREKLFF. The CDR3 region has the DNA TGTGCCAGCAGCGTAGGTACTGCAGGGCGGGAAAAACTGTTTTTT.